What follows is one T cell receptor beta chain and its context. Its antigen is still unknown. Germline CDR1 is SGHRS and CDR2 is YFSETQ. After removal of 4 bases from V and 7 bases from J, the junction contained 16 bases not matched to a gene. The CDR3 covers 18 residues. The table came from immunoSEQ multiplex PCR; TCRdb's copy has only in-frame clones and leaves some out. This table has about 240,000 clones, approximately 87% appearing once. This sample was included in a study of cytomegalovirus exposure and HLA in healthy donors. The study, taken as a whole, reports: The study listed roughly 160 cytomegalovirus-associated TCR beta chains.

The source of this sequence is a man younger than 35 in good health and CMV-seronegative. Sequenced material: PBMCs. V and J are TRBV5-1 and TRBJ2-2; 10 positions match TRBD1. In DNA, the CDR3 is TGCGCCAGCAGCCGGCCCCTAGTGGGACAGGGGAAAGGCGGGGAGCTGTTTTTT. This translates into CASSRPLVGQGKGGELFF.